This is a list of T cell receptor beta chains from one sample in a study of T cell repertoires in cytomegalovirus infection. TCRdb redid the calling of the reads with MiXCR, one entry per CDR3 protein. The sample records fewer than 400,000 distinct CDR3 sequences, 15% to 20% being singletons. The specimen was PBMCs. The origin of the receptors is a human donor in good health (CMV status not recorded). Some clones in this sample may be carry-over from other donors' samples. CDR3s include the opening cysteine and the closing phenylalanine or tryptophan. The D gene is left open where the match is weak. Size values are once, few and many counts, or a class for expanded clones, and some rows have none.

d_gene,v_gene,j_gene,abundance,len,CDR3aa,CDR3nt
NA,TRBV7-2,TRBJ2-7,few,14,CASSADRSSYEQYF,TGTGCCAGCAGCGCGGACAGAAGCTCCTACGAGCAGTACTTC
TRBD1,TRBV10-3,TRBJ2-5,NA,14,CAISAGQGQETQYF,TGTGCCATCAGTGCAGGACAGGGTCAAGAGACCCAGTACTTC
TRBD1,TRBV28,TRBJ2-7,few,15,CASNSLGTGGDEQYF,TGTGCCAGCAACTCTCTCGGGACAGGGGGTGACGAGCAGTACTTC
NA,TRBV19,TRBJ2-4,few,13,CASSAGLKNIQYF,TGTGCCAGTAGTGCAGGCCTCAAAAACATTCAGTACTTC
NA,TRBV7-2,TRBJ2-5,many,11,CASSRVGTQYF,TGTGCCAGCAGCCGTGTGGGGACCCAGTACTTC
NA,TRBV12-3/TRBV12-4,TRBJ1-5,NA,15,CASRVQGGSGQPQHF,TGTGCCAGCAGGGTACAAGGGGGTAGTGGTCAGCCCCAGCATTTT
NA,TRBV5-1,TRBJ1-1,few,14,CASSLATEGGIAFF,TGCGCCAGCAGCTTGGCTACGGAAGGAGGTATAGCTTTCTTT
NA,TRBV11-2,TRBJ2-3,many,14,CASSSRIGTDTQYF,TGTGCCAGCAGCTCCCGGATTGGCACAGATACGCAGTATTTT
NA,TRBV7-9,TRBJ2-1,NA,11,CASSQFSEQFF,TGTGCCAGCAGCCAATTTAGTGAGCAGTTCTTC
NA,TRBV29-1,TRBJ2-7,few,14,CSVRPGPSGNEQYF,TGCAGCGTGCGCCCGGGACCTTCGGGGAACGAGCAGTACTTC
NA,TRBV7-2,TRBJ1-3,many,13,CASSLDHLNTIYF,TGTGCCAGCAGCTTAGACCATTTAAACACCATATATTTT
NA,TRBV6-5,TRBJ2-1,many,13,CASSYLYGALAFF,TGTGCCAGCAGTTACCTGTACGGGGCCTTGGCGTTCTTC
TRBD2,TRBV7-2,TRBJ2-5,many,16,CASSLGLAGGQETQYF,TGTGCCAGCAGCTTAGGACTAGCGGGGGGCCAAGAGACCCAGTACTTC
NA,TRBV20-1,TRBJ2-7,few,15,CSARGPSPGSYEQYF,TGCAGTGCTAGAGGTCCCTCCCCCGGCTCCTACGAGCAGTACTTC
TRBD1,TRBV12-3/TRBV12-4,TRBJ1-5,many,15,CASSEDRDVRQPQHF,TGTGCCAGCAGTGAGGACAGGGACGTTCGGCAGCCCCAGCATTTT
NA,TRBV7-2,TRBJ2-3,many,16,CASSLRGPPLTDTQYF,TGTGCCAGCAGCTTAAGGGGTCCCCCCCTCACAGATACGCAGTATTTT
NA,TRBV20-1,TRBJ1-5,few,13,CSALHRGNQPQHF,TGCAGTGCCCTGCACAGGGGCAATCAGCCCCAGCATTTT
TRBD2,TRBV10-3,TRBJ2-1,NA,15,CAISTGTSGYNEQFF,TGTGCCATCAGCACCGGGACTAGCGGATACAATGAGCAGTTCTTC
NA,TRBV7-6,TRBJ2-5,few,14,CASTPWGGRETQYF,TGTGCCAGCACCCCGTGGGGGGGGCGAGAGACCCAGTACTTC
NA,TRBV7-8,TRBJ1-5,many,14,CASSLDAAGQPQHF,TGTGCCAGCAGCTTAGACGCCGCAGGCCAGCCCCAGCATTTT
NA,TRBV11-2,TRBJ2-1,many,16,CASSLDPLGAYNEQFF,TGTGCCAGCAGCTTAGATCCCCTGGGCGCCTACAATGAGCAGTTCTTC
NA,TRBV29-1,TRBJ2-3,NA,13,CSVVSSGTDTQYF,TGCAGCGTTGTGTCGAGTGGAACAGATACGCAGTATTTT
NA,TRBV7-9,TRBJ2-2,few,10,CASSPYELFF,TGTGCCAGCAGCCCTTATGAGCTGTTTTTT
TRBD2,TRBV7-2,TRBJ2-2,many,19,CASSLDGLAGISRTGELFF,TGTGCCAGCAGCTTGGATGGACTAGCGGGGATTTCTCGGACCGGGGAGCTGTTTTTT
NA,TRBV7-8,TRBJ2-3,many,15,CASSLGRVGRDTQYF,TGTGCCAGCAGCTTAGGCCGCGTGGGAAGAGATACGCAGTATTTT
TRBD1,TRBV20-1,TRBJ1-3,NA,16,CSASDRTGYSGNTIYF,TGCAGTGCTAGTGATCGGACAGGATACTCTGGAAACACCATATATTTT
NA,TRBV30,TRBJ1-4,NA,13,CAWRDKSYEKLFF,TGTGCCTGGAGGGACAAGAGTTACGAAAAACTGTTTTTT
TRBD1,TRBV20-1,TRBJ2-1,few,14,CSARGDRGYNEQFF,TGCAGTGCTAGAGGGGACAGGGGTTACAATGAGCAGTTCTTC
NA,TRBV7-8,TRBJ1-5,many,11,CASSSPGPQHF,TGTGCCAGCAGCTCCCCGGGACCCCAGCATTTT
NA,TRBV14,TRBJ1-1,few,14,CASSQWSRNTEAFF,TGTGCCAGCAGCCAATGGTCGAGGAACACTGAAGCTTTCTTT
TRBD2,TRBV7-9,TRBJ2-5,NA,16,CASSGRGAGGLGTQYF,TGTGCCAGCAGCGGCCGTGGAGCGGGAGGGCTTGGGACCCAGTACTTC
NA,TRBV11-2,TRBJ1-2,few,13,CASSLGYRNGYTF,TGTGCCAGCAGCTTAGGATACAGAAATGGCTACACCTTC
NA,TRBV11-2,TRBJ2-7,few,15,CASSLDLPYTYEQYF,TGTGCCAGCAGCTTAGATCTCCCTTATACCTACGAGCAGTACTTC
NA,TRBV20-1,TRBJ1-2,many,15,CSARNDPGRGYGYTF,TGCAGTGCTAGAAATGACCCAGGCAGAGGCTATGGCTACACCTTC
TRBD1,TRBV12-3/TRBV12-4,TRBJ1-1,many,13,CASSHEQGRRAFF,TGTGCCAGCAGCCACGAACAGGGGAGGCGCGCTTTCTTT
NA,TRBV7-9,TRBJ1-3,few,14,CASSLGRSGNTIYF,TGTGCCAGCAGCTTAGGGCGTTCTGGAAACACCATATATTTT
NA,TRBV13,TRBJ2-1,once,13,CASSLGTIGEQFF,TGTGCCAGCAGCTTAGGGACTATAGGCGAGCAGTTCTTC
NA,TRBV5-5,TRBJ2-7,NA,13,CASSLRNSYEQYF,TGTGCCAGCAGCTTGAGGAATTCCTACGAGCAGTACTTC
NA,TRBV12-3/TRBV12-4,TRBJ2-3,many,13,CASGTYSTDTQYF,TGTGCCAGCGGAACGTATAGCACAGATACGCAGTATTTT
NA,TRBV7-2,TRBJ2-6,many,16,CASSFQGRYGANVLTF,TGTGCCAGCAGCTTTCAGGGTCGGTATGGGGCCAACGTCCTGACTTTC
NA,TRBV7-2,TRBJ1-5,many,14,CASSPTQFNQPQHF,TGTGCCAGCAGCCCGACACAGTTCAATCAGCCCCAGCATTTT
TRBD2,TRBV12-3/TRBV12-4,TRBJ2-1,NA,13,CASSFGPSGEQFF,TGTGCCAGCAGTTTTGGTCCTAGCGGTGAGCAGTTCTTC
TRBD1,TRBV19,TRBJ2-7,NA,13,CASSIDRGYEQYF,TGTGCCAGTAGTATCGACAGGGGCTACGAGCAGTACTTC
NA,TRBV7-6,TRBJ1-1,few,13,CASSDNPNTEAFF,TGTGCCAGTTCCGACAACCCGAACACTGAAGCTTTCTTT
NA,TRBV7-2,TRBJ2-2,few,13,CASGLLVTGELFF,TGTGCCAGCGGACTATTGGTCACCGGGGAGCTGTTTTTT
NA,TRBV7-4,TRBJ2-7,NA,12,CASASSAYEQYF,TGTGCCAGCGCCAGCTCGGCCTACGAGCAGTACTTC
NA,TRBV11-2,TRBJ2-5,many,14,CASSPYWSSPDQYF,TGTGCCAGCAGCCCTTACTGGTCGAGTCCGGACCAGTACTTC
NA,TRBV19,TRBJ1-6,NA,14,CASSGTSGNSPLHF,TGTGCCAGTAGTGGGACTTCAGGGAATTCACCCCTCCACTTT
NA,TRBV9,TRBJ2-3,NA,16,CASSLRSYAGTDTQYF,TGTGCCAGCAGCCTAAGGTCTTATGCGGGCACAGATACGCAGTATTTT
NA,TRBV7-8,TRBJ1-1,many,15,CASSLARFGVTEAFF,TGTGCCAGCAGCTTAGCGCGTTTTGGGGTGACTGAAGCTTTCTTT
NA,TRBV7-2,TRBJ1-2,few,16,CASSLHWQDSNYGYTF,TGTGCCAGCAGCTTACACTGGCAGGACTCTAACTATGGCTACACCTTC
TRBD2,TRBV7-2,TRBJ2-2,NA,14,CASMARLAPGELFF,TGTGCCAGCATGGCTAGACTAGCCCCCGGGGAGCTGTTTTTT
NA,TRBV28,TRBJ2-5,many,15,CASRAVAAHQETQYF,TGTGCCAGTAGAGCTGTAGCGGCTCACCAAGAGACCCAGTACTTC